A single sample gave rise to the 30 T cell receptor beta chains below, sequenced in a study of shared clonotypes between healthy human individuals. CD8 cells regarded as naive lacked CD45RO, were positively chosen for CCR7, and omitted terminally differentiated effector memory CD45RA+ cells. Libraries were prepared by immunoSEQ multiplex PCR; TCRdb keeps only in-frame clonotypes and omits some of them. The sample yields millions of clones, roughly 91% seen once. The sample was naive CD8+ T cells from PBMCs. The receptors here all came from a man younger than 35 in good health. Some clones in this sample may be carry-over from other donors' samples.

The rearrangement joins TRBV2 to TRBJ2-5, with TRBD2 matching 13 bases. V dropped 5 bases and J dropped 5; count of bases not matched to a gene: 8. Looked up from germline, CDR1 is SNHLY and CDR2 is FYNNEI. CDR3 length: 16 residues. CDR3: CASSSIGTSGTETQYF. CDR3 nucleotides: TGTGCCAGCAGTAGTATAGGGACTAGCGGGACGGAGACCCAGTACTTC. Variable domain in full (rest from reference TRBV2 and TRBJ2-5): EPEVTQTPSHQVTQMGQEVILRCVPISNHLYFYWYRQILGQKVEFLVSFYNNEISEKSEIFDDQFSVERPDGSNFTLKIRSTKLEDSAMYFCASSSIGTSGTETQYFGPGTRLLVL.

The chain combines TRBV9 with TRBJ2-1; the match to TRBD2 covers 13 bases. Unmatched junction bases numbered 7, after V lost 5 bases and J lost 5 bases. Germline V gene sequence: CDR1 SGDLS, CDR2 YYNGEE. CDR3 length equals 16 residues. For the CDR3, the DNA is TGTGCCAGCAGGCCTACTAGCGGGAGGGCCGACAATGAGCAGTTCTTC. Protein sequence: CASRPTSGRADNEQFF.

The V gene is TRBV21-1, the J gene TRBJ2-7; the table calls TRBD1, which could not be checked here. TRBV21-1 is tagged as a pseudogene. This CDR3 is 13 amino acids long. DNA for the CDR3: TGTGCCAGCAGCGGGACACTTACCTACGAGCAGTACTTC. This encodes CASSGTLTYEQYF.

The chain couples TRBV4-1 to TRBJ2-7; D gene uncertain. The CDR3 is 14 amino acids. Germline CDR1 MGHRA, CDR2 YSYEKL. Deletions cut 1 base from V and 3 bases from J, with 10 bases between. The CDR3: CASSQVLGFYEQYF. The DNA of the CDR3 is TGCGCCAGCAGCCAAGTGTTGGGGTTCTACGAGCAGTACTTC.

The chain is built from TRBV7-2 and TRBJ1-1, with TRBD1 matching over 8 bases. Germline trimming cut 5 bases from V and 4 bases from J; bases unmatched to any gene: 6. CDR3 size: 14 residues. Germline V gives CDR1 SGHTA, CDR2 FQGNSA. The CDR3 DNA is TGTGCCAGCAGCACCCGGACAGGGCGCACTGAAGCTTTCTTT. Residues: CASSTRTGRTEAFF.

The rearrangement uses TRBV27 and TRBJ1-5; D unresolved. Germline CDR1 is MNHEY and CDR2 is SMNVEV (reference sequence). This CDR3 has 17 residues. Trimming cost V 0 bases and J 3 bases, with 15 bases left between them. CDR3 in amino acids: CASSLSPQWGVNQPQHF. CDR3 sequence (DNA): TGTGCCAGCAGTTTATCCCCCCAGTGGGGTGTCAATCAGCCCCAGCATTTT.

The J gene is TRBJ1-1, the V gene TRBV28; D remains ambiguous. The CDR3 extends over 14 amino acids. Germline V lookup: CDR1 MDHEN, CDR2 SYDVKM. The V end was cut by 7 bases, the J end by 1 base, with 13 bases between. DNA for the CDR3: TGTGCCAGCAAAGCCCCTCGGGCGAACACTGAAGCTTTCTTT. It translates to CASKAPRANTEAFF.

V usage is TRBV9 and J usage is TRBJ1-1; D is undetermined. Germline CDR1 reads SGDLS; CDR2 reads YYNGEE. Trimming shortened V by 0 bases and J by 0 bases, and 12 bases separated the two germline ends. This CDR3 contains 16 residues. The CDR3 reads CASSVGSQPMNTEAFF. In nucleotides, the CDR3 is TGTGCCAGCAGCGTAGGATCACAGCCCATGAACACTGAAGCTTTCTTT.

The rearrangement links TRBV29-1 to TRBJ2-5, with 14 nucleotides matching TRBD2. After removal of 4 bases from V and 6 bases from J, the junction contained 7 bases not matched to a gene. The CDR3 runs 15 residues. Germline assignment: CDR1 SQVTM and CDR2 ANQGSEA. CDR3 residues: CSVGGTSGSWKTQYF. The CDR3 nucleotides read TGCAGCGTTGGGGGGACTAGCGGGAGTTGGAAGACCCAGTACTTC.

J is TRBJ2-7 and V is TRBV15, with a possible D match to TRBD1 (5 bases). CDR1 is LNHNV, CDR2 YYDKDF, per germline (reference sequence). V shed 0 bases and J shed 1 base, with 10 bases lying between them. This CDR3 has 15 residues. CDR3 bases: TGTGCCACCAGCAGAGAGTCAGGGCGGTCCTACGAGCAGTACTTC. Encoded protein: CATSRESGRSYEQYF. The complete variable domain, with remaining parts taken from reference TRBV15 and TRBJ2-7, reads DAMVIQNPRYQVTQFGKPVTLSCSQTLNHNVMYWYQQKSSQAPKLLFHYYDKDFNNEADTPDNFQSRRPNTSFCFLDIRSPGLGDTAMYLCATSRESGRSYEQYFGPGTRLTVT.

The chain joins TRBV19 to TRBJ2-5; TRBD2 agrees at 12 bases. CDR3 length equals 14 residues. In germline, CDR1 is LNHDA, CDR2 SQIVND (reference sequence). V was pared by 8 bases and J by 5 bases, with 6 bases of the junction left unmatched. As DNA, the CDR3 is TGTGCCAGTGCGCTAGCGGGAGGGTTTGAGACCCAGTACTTC. Its translation: CASALAGGFETQYF.

The gene calls are TRBV15 and TRBJ2-1; 9 bases map to TRBD2. The J segment lost 2 bases and the V segment lost 7 bases, leaving 6 bases of the junction unmatched. CDR1 is LNHNV and CDR2 is YYDKDF in the germline V gene (reference sequence). CDR3 length: 15 amino acids. CDR3 bases: TGTGCCACCACCAGCGGGAGGCGGGCCTACAATGAGCAGTTCTTC. Its protein is CATTSGRRAYNEQFF. The full variable domain, in which reference TRBV15 and TRBJ2-1 provide the parts outside the CDR3, is DAMVIQNPRYQVTQFGKPVTLSCSQTLNHNVMYWYQQKSSQAPKLLFHYYDKDFNNEADTPDNFQSRRPNTSFCFLDIRSPGLGDTAMYLCATTSGRRAYNEQFFGPGTRLTVL.

This clone has more than one count but fewer than ten. The rearrangement joins TRBV7-9 to TRBJ1-5; D gene unclear. Trimming left V 5 bases short and J 2 bases short, with 16 bases between. Germline V lookup: CDR1 SEHNR, CDR2 FQNEAQ (reference sequence). CDR3 length: 16 amino acids. CDR3 loop: CASSPRGVGGNQPQHF. The CDR3 DNA sequence: TGTGCCAGCAGCCCACGTGGGGTTGGTGGCAATCAGCCCCAGCATTTT.

The chain carries TRBV7-9 and TRBJ2-1, with 7 bases matching TRBD1. This CDR3 spans 17 amino acids. Trimming removed 5 bases from V and 2 bases from J; junction bases left unmatched: 12. Germline CDR1 is SEHNR and CDR2 is FQNEAQ (reference sequence). CDR3 DNA sequence: TGTGCCAGCAGCGACAGGGTTATGACGGTCACCTACAATGAGCAGTTCTTC. Its translation is CASSDRVMTVTYNEQFF.

This clone has a single count. V and J are TRBV27 and TRBJ2-1; TRBD2 might be the D (5 bases). Germline-derived CDR1 and CDR2 are MNHEY and SMNVEV (reference sequence). The ends were cut back, 1 base at V and 5 bases at J, with 12 bases in the middle. The CDR3 length is 15 residues. The DNA of the CDR3 is TGTGCCAGCAGTTTATTCCAGCGGAGAAACAATGAGCAGTTCTTC. Translated: CASSLFQRRNNEQFF.

This chain connects TRBV7-8 to TRBJ2-3; D gene ambiguous. Trimming left V 6 bases short and J 4 bases short, with 29 bases between. This CDR3 has 19 amino acids. Germline values: CDR1 SGHVS, CDR2 FQNEAQ. The CDR3 loop is CASSTRTPKNQQDADTQYF. The CDR3 DNA sequence: TGTGCCAGCAGTACCAGAACACCGAAGAACCAGCAAGACGCAGATACGCAGTATTTT. The variable domain in full, with the rest retrieved from reference TRBV7-8 and TRBJ2-3, is GAGVSQSPRYKVAKRGQDVALRCDPISGHVSLFWYQQALGQGPEFLTYFQNEAQLDKSGLPSDRFFAERPEGSVSTLKIQRTQQEDSAVYLCASSTRTPKNQQDADTQYFGPGTRLTVL.

The V gene is TRBV2, the J gene TRBJ2-7; D unresolved. The germline CDR1 and CDR2 sequences are SNHLY and FYNNEI. The CDR3 covers 19 residues. V was cut by 2 bases and J by 6 bases, with 29 bases left in between. The CDR3 DNA follows: TGTGCCAGCAGTGAATGGGCCAGGCTCGGTACCGTAAACTATGGCGAGCAGTACTTC. Translated, it gives CASSEWARLGTVNYGEQYF.

This clone was seen only once. The chain links TRBV10-3 to TRBJ2-7, with D unresolved. V was pared by 4 bases and J by 1 base, with 11 bases between. Germline values: CDR1 ENHRY, CDR2 SYGVKD. This CDR3 has 14 amino acids. The DNA for the CDR3 is TGTGCCATCAGTGCTGTCTTAGAATCCTACGAGCAGTACTTC. It yields the protein CAISAVLESYEQYF.

The chain couples TRBV30 to TRBJ2-3; D is possibly TRBD2 (5 bases). V was trimmed by 2 bases and J by 4 bases, leaving 13 bases between them. The CDR3 runs 14 residues. From germline, CDR1 is GTSNPN and CDR2 SVGIG (reference sequence). Here the CDR3 DNA reads TGTGCCTGGAGTAACGGCGGGTTCGCAGATACGCAGTATTTT. Translation gives CAWSNGGFADTQYF.

V gene TRBV28 combines with J gene TRBJ2-3; TRBD2 agrees at 13 bases. V trimming: 4 bases; J trimming: 0 bases; junction bases outside the gene matches: 13. The CDR3 length is 20 residues. Germline V gene data show CDR1 as MDHEN and CDR2 as SYDVKM. DNA of the CDR3: TGTGCCAGCAGTTCCCGTCGCAGGACTAGCGGGAGCCTTAGCACAGATACGCAGTATTTT. This gives the protein CASSSRRRTSGSLSTDTQYF.

Only one count was recorded for this clone. CDR3 in DNA: TGTGCCAGCAGCTTTGGACAGCTATACACCGGGGAGCTGTTTTTT. Translation: CASSFGQLYTGELFF. The gene calls are TRBV7-6 and TRBJ2-2, with TRBD1 as a possible D gene (6 bases). The CDR3 length is 15 residues. The V and J ends lost 3 bases and 3 bases respectively, with 11 bases between them. Germline values: CDR1 SGHVS, CDR2 FNYEAQ.

About this clone: The sample holds other DNA sequences that translate to the same CDR3. The chain is built from TRBV28 and TRBJ2-7; possible D gene TRBD2, 5 bases. The V end was cut by 6 bases, the J end by 5 bases, with 8 bases between. Germline values: CDR1 MDHEN, CDR2 SYDVKM. The length of the CDR3 is 11 residues. CDR3 in DNA: TGTGCCAGCAGCCCGAGGGACGAGCAGTACTTC. Amino acid sequence: CASSPRDEQYF.

This clone has just a few counts. In the same sample, other DNA sequences code for this CDR3. The V call is TRBV29-1, the J call TRBJ2-7; no clear D gene. With 1 base removed from V and 2 bases from J, the gap between germline ends came to 3 bases. The CDR3 totals 11 residues. CDR1 and CDR2 from the germline V gene are SQVTM and ANQGSEA. The CDR3 protein is CSVEGPYEQYF. The CDR3 nucleotides are TGCAGCGTTGAAGGTCCCTACGAGCAGTACTTC.

Comments on this clone: In the same sample, other DNA sequences code for this CDR3. The CDR3 spells CASSFGSSYNEQFF. As DNA, the CDR3 is TGTGCCAGCAGCTTCGGGAGCTCCTACAATGAGCAGTTCTTC. The V gene is TRBV5-6, the J gene TRBJ2-1; D may be TRBD2 (6 bases). Trimming removed 2 bases at V and 0 bases at J, with 6 bases between. CDR3 length: 14 residues. Germline V gives CDR1 SGHDT, CDR2 YYEEEE.

This chain connects TRBV6-6 to TRBJ2-5; no definite D call. V gave up 6 bases and J gave up 5 bases, with 7 bases separating them. The V gene's germline CDR1 is MNHNY and CDR2 SVGAGI (reference sequence). This CDR3 spans 11 amino acids. DNA of the CDR3: TGTGCCAGCAGAAAGATTGAGACCCAGTACTTC. This codes for CASRKIETQYF.

Worth noting for this clone: This CDR3 is also generated by other DNA sequences in the sample. The V gene is TRBV7-9, the J gene TRBJ2-7; D unclear. Germline V gene data show CDR1 as SEHNR and CDR2 as FQNEAQ (reference sequence). The CDR3 contains 12 residues. The germline V and J ends were trimmed by 1 base and 6 bases, with 7 bases remaining between them. In nucleotides, the CDR3 is TGTGCCAGCAGCTTAGGGAGTTTCGAGCAGTACTTC. This gives the protein CASSLGSFEQYF.

The rearrangement joins TRBV27 to TRBJ2-2; D is uncertain. CDR1 MNHEY and CDR2 SMNVEV come from the germline V gene (reference sequence). This CDR3 has 13 residues. The germline V and J ends were trimmed by 4 bases and 9 bases, with 12 bases remaining between them. For the CDR3, the DNA is TGTGCCAGCAGTTATGCAGGTGGCTGGGAGCTGTTTTTT. It encodes CASSYAGGWELFF.

The chain couples TRBV27 to TRBJ1-5; D is unresolved. The CDR3 totals 15 residues. Trimming removed 7 bases from V and 0 bases from J, with 13 bases in between. Per the germline V gene, CDR1 is MNHEY and CDR2 is SMNVEV (reference sequence). The CDR3 loop is CASTQAEYSNQPQHF. CDR3 nucleotides: TGTGCCAGCACTCAGGCAGAGTATAGCAATCAGCCCCAGCATTTT.

To note about this clone: Different DNA sequences within this sample yield the same CDR3. V gene TRBV11-2 combines with J gene TRBJ2-1; TRBD2 matches 14 bases. V was pared by 5 bases and J by 7 bases, with 7 bases of the junction left unmatched. The CDR3 sequence is 16 residues long. Looked up from germline, CDR1 is SGHAT and CDR2 is FQNNGV. CDR3 amino acids: CASSPRTSGRYNEQFF. The CDR3 bases are TGTGCCAGCAGCCCTCGGACTAGCGGGAGGTATAATGAGCAGTTCTTC.

This rearrangement joins TRBV7-9 to TRBJ2-1; D possibly matches TRBD1 or TRBD2 (5 bases each). The germline V gene encodes CDR1 SEHNR and CDR2 FQNEAQ (reference sequence). This CDR3 comprises 17 residues. Trimming stripped 5 bases from V and 4 bases from J, with 21 bases between. The CDR3 coding sequence is TGTGCCAGCAGCCCCCCCCACCTGGGACCCGCGTACAATGAGCAGTTCTTC. This encodes CASSPPHLGPAYNEQFF.